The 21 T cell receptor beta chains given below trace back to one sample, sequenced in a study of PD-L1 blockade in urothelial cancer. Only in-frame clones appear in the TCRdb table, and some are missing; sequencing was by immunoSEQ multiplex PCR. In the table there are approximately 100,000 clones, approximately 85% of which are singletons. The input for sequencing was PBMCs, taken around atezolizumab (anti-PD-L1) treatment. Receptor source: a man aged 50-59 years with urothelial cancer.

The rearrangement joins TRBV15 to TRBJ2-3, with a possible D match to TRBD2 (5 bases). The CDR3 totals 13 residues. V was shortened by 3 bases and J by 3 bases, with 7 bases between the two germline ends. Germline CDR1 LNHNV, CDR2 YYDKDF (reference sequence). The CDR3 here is CATSRPGTDTQYF. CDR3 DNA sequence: TGTGCCACCAGCAGGCCGGGGACAGATACGCAGTATTTT. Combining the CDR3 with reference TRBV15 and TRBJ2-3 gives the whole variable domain DAMVIQNPRYQVTQFGKPVTLSCSQTLNHNVMYWYQQKSSQAPKLLFHYYDKDFNNEADTPDNFQSRRPNTSFCFLDIRSPGLGDTAMYLCATSRPGTDTQYFGPGTRLTVL.

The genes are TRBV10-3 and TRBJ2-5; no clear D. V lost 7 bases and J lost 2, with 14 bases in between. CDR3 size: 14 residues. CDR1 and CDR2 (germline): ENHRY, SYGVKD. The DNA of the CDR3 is TGTGCCATCAAATCAGAGGCCTATCAAGAGACCCAGTACTTC. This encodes CAIKSEAYQETQYF.

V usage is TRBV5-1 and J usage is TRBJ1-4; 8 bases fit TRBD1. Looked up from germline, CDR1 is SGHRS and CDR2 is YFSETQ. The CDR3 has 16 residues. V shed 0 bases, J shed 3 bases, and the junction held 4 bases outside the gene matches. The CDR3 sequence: CASSLAGGQANEKLFF. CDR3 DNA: TGCGCCAGCAGCTTGGCCGGGGGACAGGCTAATGAAAAACTGTTTTTT. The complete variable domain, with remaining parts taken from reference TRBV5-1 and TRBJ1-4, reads KAGVTQTPRYLIKTRGQQVTLSCSPISGHRSVSWYQQTPGQGLQFLFEYFSETQRNKGNFPGRFSGRQFSNSRSEMNVSTLELGDSALYLCASSLAGGQANEKLFFGSGTQLSVL.

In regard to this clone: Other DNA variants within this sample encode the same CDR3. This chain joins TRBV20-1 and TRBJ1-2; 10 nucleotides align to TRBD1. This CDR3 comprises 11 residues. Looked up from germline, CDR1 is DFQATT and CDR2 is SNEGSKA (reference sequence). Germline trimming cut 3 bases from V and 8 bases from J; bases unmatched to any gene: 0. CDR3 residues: CSARTGGGYTF. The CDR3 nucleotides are TGCAGTGCTAGGACAGGGGGCGGCTACACCTTC.

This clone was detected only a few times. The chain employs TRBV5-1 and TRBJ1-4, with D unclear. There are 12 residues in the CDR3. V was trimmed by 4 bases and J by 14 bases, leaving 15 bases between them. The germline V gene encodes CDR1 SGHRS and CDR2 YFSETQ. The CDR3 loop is CASSTDGGRLFF. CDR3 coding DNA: TGCGCCAGCAGCACGGACGGAGGTAGGCTGTTTTTT.

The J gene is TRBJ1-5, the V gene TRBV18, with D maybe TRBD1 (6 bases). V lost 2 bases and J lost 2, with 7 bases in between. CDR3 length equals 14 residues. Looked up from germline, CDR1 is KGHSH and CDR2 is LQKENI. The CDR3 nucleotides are TGTGCCAGCTCACCAGGGGGCGGCAATCAGCCCCAGCATTTT. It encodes CASSPGGGNQPQHF.

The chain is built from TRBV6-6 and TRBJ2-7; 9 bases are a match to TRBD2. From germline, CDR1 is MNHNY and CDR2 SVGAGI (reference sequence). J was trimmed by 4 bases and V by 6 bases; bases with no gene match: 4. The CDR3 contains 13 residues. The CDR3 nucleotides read TGTGCCAGCAGAAATAGCGGGAGTTACGAGCAGTACTTC. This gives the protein CASRNSGSYEQYF.

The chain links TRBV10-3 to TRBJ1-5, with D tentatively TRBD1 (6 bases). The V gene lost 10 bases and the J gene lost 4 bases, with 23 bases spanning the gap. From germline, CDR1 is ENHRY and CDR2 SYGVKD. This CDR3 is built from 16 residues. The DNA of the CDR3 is TGTGCCACATCTGAGAGAACAGGGTTGTCGAATCAGCCCCAGCATTTT. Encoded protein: CATSERTGLSNQPQHF.

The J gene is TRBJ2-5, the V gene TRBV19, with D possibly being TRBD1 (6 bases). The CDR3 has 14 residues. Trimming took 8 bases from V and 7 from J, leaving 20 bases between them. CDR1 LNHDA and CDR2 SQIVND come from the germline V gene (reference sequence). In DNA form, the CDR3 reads TGTGCCAGTGCGCGGACAGCCCTTCTCGGGACCCAGTACTTC. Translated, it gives CASARTALLGTQYF.

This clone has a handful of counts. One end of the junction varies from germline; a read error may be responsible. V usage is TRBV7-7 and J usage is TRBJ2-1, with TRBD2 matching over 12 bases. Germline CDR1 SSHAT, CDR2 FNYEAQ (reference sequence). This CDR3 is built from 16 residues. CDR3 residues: CASSSGRLAGANEQFF. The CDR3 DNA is TGTGCTAGCAGTTCGGGTCGACTAGCGGGAGCCAATGAGCAGTTCTTC.

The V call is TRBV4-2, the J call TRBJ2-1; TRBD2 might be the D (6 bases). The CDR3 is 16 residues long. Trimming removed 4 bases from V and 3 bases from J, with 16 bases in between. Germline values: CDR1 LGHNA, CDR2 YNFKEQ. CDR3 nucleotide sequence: TGTGCCAGCAGCCCATCTGGGCGGGACTTCTACAATGAGCAGTTCTTC. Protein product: CASSPSGRDFYNEQFF.

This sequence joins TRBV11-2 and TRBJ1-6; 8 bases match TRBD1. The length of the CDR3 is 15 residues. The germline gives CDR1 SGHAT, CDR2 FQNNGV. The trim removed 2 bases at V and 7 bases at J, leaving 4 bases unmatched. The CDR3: CASSLRTGRNSPLHF. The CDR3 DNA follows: TGTGCCAGCAGCTTAAGGACAGGGCGAAATTCACCCCTCCACTTT.

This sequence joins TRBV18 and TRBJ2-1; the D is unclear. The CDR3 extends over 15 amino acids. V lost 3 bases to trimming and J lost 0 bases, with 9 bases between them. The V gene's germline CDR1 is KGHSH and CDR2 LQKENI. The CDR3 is CASSPGWRSYNEQFF. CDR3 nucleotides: TGTGCCAGCTCACCCGGGTGGCGCTCCTACAATGAGCAGTTCTTC.

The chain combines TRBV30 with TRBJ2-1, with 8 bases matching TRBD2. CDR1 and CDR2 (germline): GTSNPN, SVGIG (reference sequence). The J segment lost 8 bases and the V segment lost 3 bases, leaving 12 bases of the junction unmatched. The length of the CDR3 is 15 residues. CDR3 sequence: CAWRLSSGSFDEQFF. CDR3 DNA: TGTGCCTGGAGGCTCTCAAGCGGGAGTTTCGATGAGCAGTTCTTC.

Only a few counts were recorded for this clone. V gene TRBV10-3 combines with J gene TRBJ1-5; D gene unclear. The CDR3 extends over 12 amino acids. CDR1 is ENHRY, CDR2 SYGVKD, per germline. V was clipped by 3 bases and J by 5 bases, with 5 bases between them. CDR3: CAISDIDQPQHF. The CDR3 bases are TGTGCCATCAGTGACATAGATCAGCCCCAGCATTTT.

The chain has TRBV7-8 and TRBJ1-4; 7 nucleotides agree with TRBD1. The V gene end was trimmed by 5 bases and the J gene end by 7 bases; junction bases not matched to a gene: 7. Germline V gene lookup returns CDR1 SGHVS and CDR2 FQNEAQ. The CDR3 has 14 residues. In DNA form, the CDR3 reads TGTGCCAGCAGCCACAGGACAGGCGGTGAAAAACTGTTTTTT. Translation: CASSHRTGGEKLFF. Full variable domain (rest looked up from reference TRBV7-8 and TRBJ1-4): GAGVSQSPRYKVAKRGQDVALRCDPISGHVSLFWYQQALGQGPEFLTYFQNEAQLDKSGLPSDRFFAERPEGSVSTLKIQRTQQEDSAVYLCASSHRTGGEKLFFGSGTQLSVL.

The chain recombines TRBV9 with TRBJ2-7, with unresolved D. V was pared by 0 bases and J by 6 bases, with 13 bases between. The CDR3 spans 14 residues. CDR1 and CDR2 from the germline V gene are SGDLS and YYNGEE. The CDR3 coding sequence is TGTGCCAGCAGCGTAGGGCGGAGTGAGAGCGAGCAGTACTTC. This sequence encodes CASSVGRSESEQYF.

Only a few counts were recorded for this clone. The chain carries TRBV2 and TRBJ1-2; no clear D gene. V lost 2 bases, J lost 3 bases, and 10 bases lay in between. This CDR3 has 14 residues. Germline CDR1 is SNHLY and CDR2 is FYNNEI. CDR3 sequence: CASSENARYYGYTF. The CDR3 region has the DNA TGTGCCAGCAGTGAAAACGCGCGATACTATGGCTACACCTTC.

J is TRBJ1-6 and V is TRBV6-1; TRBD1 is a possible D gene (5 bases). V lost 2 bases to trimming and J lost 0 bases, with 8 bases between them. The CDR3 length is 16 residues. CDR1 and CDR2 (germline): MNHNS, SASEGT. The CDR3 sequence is CASSESDSSYNSPLHF. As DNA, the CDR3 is TGTGCCAGCAGTGAAAGCGACAGCTCCTATAATTCACCCCTCCACTTT.

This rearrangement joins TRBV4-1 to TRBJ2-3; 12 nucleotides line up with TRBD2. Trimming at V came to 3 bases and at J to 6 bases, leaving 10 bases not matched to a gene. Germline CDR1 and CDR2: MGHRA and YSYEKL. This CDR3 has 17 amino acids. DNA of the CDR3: TGCGCCAGCAGCCAGGGCGCGACTAGCGGGAGTCACGATACGCAGTATTTT. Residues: CASSQGATSGSHDTQYF.

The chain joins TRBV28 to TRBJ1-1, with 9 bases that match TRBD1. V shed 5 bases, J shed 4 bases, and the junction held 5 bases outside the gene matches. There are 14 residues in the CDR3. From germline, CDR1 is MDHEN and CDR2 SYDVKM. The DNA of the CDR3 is TGTGCCAGCAGTACAGGGGGCGAGGGCACTGAAGCTTTCTTT. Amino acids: CASSTGGEGTEAFF.